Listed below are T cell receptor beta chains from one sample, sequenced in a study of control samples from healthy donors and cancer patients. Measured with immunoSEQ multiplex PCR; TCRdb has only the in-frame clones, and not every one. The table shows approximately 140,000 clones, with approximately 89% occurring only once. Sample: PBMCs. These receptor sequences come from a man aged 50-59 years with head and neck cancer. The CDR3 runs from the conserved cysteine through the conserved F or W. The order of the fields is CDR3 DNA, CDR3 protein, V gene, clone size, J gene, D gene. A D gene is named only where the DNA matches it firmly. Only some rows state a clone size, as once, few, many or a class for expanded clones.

CDR3 DNA: TGTGCCATCAGTGACACCAGGGAGAAGGGCTATGGCTACACCTTC
CDR3 protein: CAISDTREKGYGYTF
V gene: TRBV10-3
clone size: few
J gene: TRBJ1-2
D gene: .

CDR3 DNA: TGTGCCAGCAGCTTTGCGGCGGGGGGGCCTTACGAGCAGTACTTC
CDR3 protein: CASSFAAGGPYEQYF
V gene: TRBV7-3
clone size: once
J gene: TRBJ2-7
D gene: TRBD2

CDR3 DNA: TGTGCCAGCAGCTTAGGTGGGGCGAGAACCGGCAATGAGCAGTTCTTC
CDR3 protein: CASSLGGARTGNEQFF
V gene: TRBV7-2
clone size: .
J gene: TRBJ2-1
D gene: .

CDR3 DNA: TGTGCCAGTAGCCTACTAGCCGGGGGAACCTACAATGAGCAGTTCTTC
CDR3 protein: CASSLLAGGTYNEQFF
V gene: TRBV19
clone size: .
J gene: TRBJ2-1
D gene: .

CDR3 DNA: TGTGCCAGCAGCTTGAGGGATCGAGGCCCCAAAGAGACCCAGTACTTC
CDR3 protein: CASSLRDRGPKETQYF
V gene: TRBV11-2
clone size: .
J gene: TRBJ2-5
D gene: .

CDR3 DNA: TGTGCCAGTAGTGAGCTAGCGGGAGCTCCCCTCCTGGGCAATGAGCAGTTCTTC
CDR3 protein: CASSELAGAPLLGNEQFF
V gene: TRBV19
clone size: .
J gene: TRBJ2-1
D gene: TRBD2

CDR3 DNA: TGCAGCGTTGGACTAGCGGGAGGCACCGGGGAGCTGTTTTTT
CDR3 protein: CSVGLAGGTGELFF
V gene: TRBV29-1
clone size: few
J gene: TRBJ2-2
D gene: TRBD2

CDR3 DNA: TGTGCTAGTGGTTTGGGGGGTACATCCTACAATGAGCAGTTCTTC
CDR3 protein: CASGLGGTSYNEQFF
V gene: TRBV12-5
clone size: .
J gene: TRBJ2-1
D gene: .

CDR3 DNA: TGTGCCAGCAGCCAAGGAACAGGGGGCAACAGCAATCAGCCCCAGCATTTT
CDR3 protein: CASSQGTGGNSNQPQHF
V gene: TRBV4-2
clone size: .
J gene: TRBJ1-5
D gene: TRBD1

CDR3 DNA: TGTGCCTGGAGTGTCCGACGTGACACTGAAGCTTTCTTT
CDR3 protein: CAWSVRRDTEAFF
V gene: TRBV30
clone size: .
J gene: TRBJ1-1
D gene: .

CDR3 DNA: TGTGCCAGCAACCAGCGGGGGAGTTACAATGAGCAGTTCTTC
CDR3 protein: CASNQRGSYNEQFF
V gene: TRBV5-4
clone size: .
J gene: TRBJ2-1
D gene: TRBD2

CDR3 DNA: TGTGCCACCAGCAGAGAAAGGCCAGGGGAATATCAGCCCCAGCATTTT
CDR3 protein: CATSRERPGEYQPQHF
V gene: TRBV15
clone size: few
J gene: TRBJ1-5
D gene: .

CDR3 DNA: TGTGCCAGCAGTCCCCCCCAGGGGTACGAGCAGTACTTC
CDR3 protein: CASSPPQGYEQYF
V gene: TRBV27
clone size: .
J gene: TRBJ2-7
D gene: .

CDR3 DNA: TGTGCCAGCAGCTTGCTGGGCGAGGGCACAGATACGCAGTATTTT
CDR3 protein: CASSLLGEGTDTQYF
V gene: TRBV5-4
clone size: .
J gene: TRBJ2-3
D gene: .

CDR3 DNA: TGTGCCAGCAGTCCGGGACACGGGGAGCAGCCCCAGCATTTT
CDR3 protein: CASSPGHGEQPQHF
V gene: TRBV6-5
clone size: once
J gene: TRBJ1-5
D gene: .

CDR3 DNA: TGCGCCAGCAGTGAAAGATCTTACTACGAGCAGTACTTC
CDR3 protein: CASSERSYYEQYF
V gene: TRBV10-1
clone size: .
J gene: TRBJ2-7
D gene: .

CDR3 DNA: TGCGCCAGCAGCTTGAGGAGCAGCACAGATACGCAGTATTTT
CDR3 protein: CASSLRSSTDTQYF
V gene: TRBV5-1
clone size: .
J gene: TRBJ2-3
D gene: .

CDR3 DNA: TGTGCCAGCAGTGAAGTGTCACATGATAGCAATCAGCCCCAGCATTTT
CDR3 protein: CASSEVSHDSNQPQHF
V gene: TRBV6-1
clone size: .
J gene: TRBJ1-5
D gene: .

CDR3 DNA: TGTGCCAGCAGCAAACGGGGGCGCGGGAGTATAAGCAATGAGCAGTTCTTC
CDR3 protein: CASSKRGRGSISNEQFF
V gene: TRBV21-1
clone size: .
J gene: TRBJ2-1
D gene: .

CDR3 DNA: TGTGCCAGCAGCCAAGGACCCAGGAGCTCCTACGAGCAGTACTTC
CDR3 protein: CASSQGPRSSYEQYF
V gene: TRBV7-8
clone size: .
J gene: TRBJ2-7
D gene: .

CDR3 DNA: TGTGCCAGCAGCCCAAAGGACACTAGCAATCAGCCCCAGCATTTT
CDR3 protein: CASSPKDTSNQPQHF
V gene: TRBV27
clone size: .
J gene: TRBJ1-5
D gene: .

CDR3 DNA: TGTGCCAGTAACCGCGGGAGTGGGGAGACCCAGTACTTC
CDR3 protein: CASNRGSGETQYF
V gene: TRBV19
clone size: .
J gene: TRBJ2-5
D gene: TRBD2

CDR3 DNA: TGCGCCAGCAGCCAAGGGGGAAGCTACGAGCAGTACTTC
CDR3 protein: CASSQGGSYEQYF
V gene: TRBV4-1
clone size: .
J gene: TRBJ2-7
D gene: .

CDR3 DNA: TGTGCCAGCAGCCCCGGGACAGGGAGATACGAGCAGTACTTC
CDR3 protein: CASSPGTGRYEQYF
V gene: TRBV6-5
clone size: .
J gene: TRBJ2-7
D gene: TRBD1

CDR3 DNA: TGTGCCTGGCGAACTTCTGGCTATGGCTACACCTTC
CDR3 protein: CAWRTSGYGYTF
V gene: TRBV30
clone size: .
J gene: TRBJ1-2
D gene: .

CDR3 DNA: TGTGCCAGCAGTTATGCCCCCGGGGGCTCACCCTATGGCTACACCTTC
CDR3 protein: CASSYAPGGSPYGYTF
V gene: TRBV6-6
clone size: once
J gene: TRBJ1-2
D gene: .

CDR3 DNA: TGCGCCAGCAGCTTGGACGCCCATAACTATGGCTACACCTTC
CDR3 protein: CASSLDAHNYGYTF
V gene: TRBV5-1
clone size: .
J gene: TRBJ1-2
D gene: .

CDR3 DNA: TGTGCCAGCAGCCCCCCCCCGGGGTCGGATACGCAGTATTTT
CDR3 protein: CASSPPPGSDTQYF
V gene: TRBV9
clone size: .
J gene: TRBJ2-3
D gene: .

CDR3 DNA: TGTGCCAGCAGCTCCGGACAGGGTTATGGCTACACCTTC
CDR3 protein: CASSSGQGYGYTF
V gene: TRBV7-9
clone size: .
J gene: TRBJ1-2
D gene: TRBD1

CDR3 DNA: TGTGCCAGCAGGGCGGGGATGAACACTGAAGCTTTCTTT
CDR3 protein: CASRAGMNTEAFF
V gene: TRBV6-5
clone size: .
J gene: TRBJ1-1
D gene: .

CDR3 DNA: TGTGCCATCAGTGAGTCGATACGGGGGGCTTTCGACGGGGAGCTGTTTTTT
CDR3 protein: CAISESIRGAFDGELFF
V gene: TRBV10-3
clone size: .
J gene: TRBJ2-2
D gene: .

CDR3 DNA: TGTGCCAGCAGTTACGGAGGCACCTTCTCCTACAATGAGCAGTTCTTC
CDR3 protein: CASSYGGTFSYNEQFF
V gene: TRBV6-6
clone size: .
J gene: TRBJ2-1
D gene: .

CDR3 DNA: TGTGCCACCAGTGGAATAGCGGGGGGGGAGCTGTTTTTT
CDR3 protein: CATSGIAGGELFF
V gene: TRBV24-1
clone size: .
J gene: TRBJ2-2
D gene: TRBD2

CDR3 DNA: TGTGCCAGCAGTCTACTAGCGGGGGCCTACGAGCAGTACTTC
CDR3 protein: CASSLLAGAYEQYF
V gene: TRBV6-5
clone size: .
J gene: TRBJ2-7
D gene: TRBD2

CDR3 DNA: TGTGCCACCGGACAGGGTTTAAGCTCCTACGAGCAGTACTTC
CDR3 protein: CATGQGLSSYEQYF
V gene: TRBV6-5
clone size: .
J gene: TRBJ2-7
D gene: TRBD1

CDR3 DNA: TGTGCCAGCAGACCAGCGGGAGTAAGAGATACGCAGTATTTT
CDR3 protein: CASRPAGVRDTQYF
V gene: TRBV28
clone size: .
J gene: TRBJ2-3
D gene: TRBD2

CDR3 DNA: TGTGCCAGCAGAGAGGGACTGAACACTGAAGCTTTCTTT
CDR3 protein: CASREGLNTEAFF
V gene: TRBV14
clone size: .
J gene: TRBJ1-1
D gene: .

CDR3 DNA: TGTGCCAGCAGTGATTTTGCTAGCGGGAGCTACGAGCAGTACTTC
CDR3 protein: CASSDFASGSYEQYF
V gene: TRBV6-1
clone size: .
J gene: TRBJ2-7
D gene: TRBD2

CDR3 DNA: TGTGCCATCAGCAGGGACAGGGGGCGGGGCGGGGAGCTGTTTTTT
CDR3 protein: CAISRDRGRGGELFF
V gene: TRBV10-3
clone size: .
J gene: TRBJ2-2
D gene: TRBD1

CDR3 DNA: TGTGCCAGCAGCTTCGGGACATCAGACTCCTACGAGCAGTACTTC
CDR3 protein: CASSFGTSDSYEQYF
V gene: TRBV5-4
clone size: .
J gene: TRBJ2-7
D gene: .

CDR3 DNA: TGTGCCAGCAGCCAACCGCGGGGGGGCCACTACGAGCAGTACTTC
CDR3 protein: CASSQPRGGHYEQYF
V gene: TRBV3-1/TRBV3-2
clone size: .
J gene: TRBJ2-7
D gene: TRBD2

CDR3 DNA: TGTGCCAGCAGCGTAGCTACTGGGGTAGCGGGGGCAACCTACAATGAGCAGTTCTTC
CDR3 protein: CASSVATGVAGATYNEQFF
V gene: TRBV9
clone size: .
J gene: TRBJ2-1
D gene: TRBD2

CDR3 DNA: TGTGCCAGCAGTCCTCAGCGGGATACGCAGTATTTT
CDR3 protein: CASSPQRDTQYF
V gene: TRBV28
clone size: .
J gene: TRBJ2-3
D gene: .

CDR3 DNA: TGTGCCAGCTCACCAGGGGATCAGCCCCAGCATTTT
CDR3 protein: CASSPGDQPQHF
V gene: TRBV18
clone size: .
J gene: TRBJ1-5
D gene: .

CDR3 DNA: TGCGCCAGCAGTTCCGGGACAGGGGGGCCCTACGAGCAGTACTTC
CDR3 protein: CASSSGTGGPYEQYF
V gene: TRBV5-1
clone size: .
J gene: TRBJ2-7
D gene: TRBD1

CDR3 DNA: TGTGCCAGCAGTTTATGGGGGACAGCCTACGAGCAGTACTTC
CDR3 protein: CASSLWGTAYEQYF
V gene: TRBV27
clone size: few
J gene: TRBJ2-7
D gene: TRBD1

CDR3 DNA: TGTGCCTGGAGTGCAGGGGGAGATACGCAGTATTTT
CDR3 protein: CAWSAGGDTQYF
V gene: TRBV30
clone size: .
J gene: TRBJ2-3
D gene: TRBD1

CDR3 DNA: TGTGCCAGCAGCGTAGACTGGCTAGATACGCAGTATTTT
CDR3 protein: CASSVDWLDTQYF
V gene: TRBV9
clone size: .
J gene: TRBJ2-3
D gene: .

CDR3 DNA: TGTGCCAGCAGCCAAGACTTGGGCGGGCAGTCCCAGTACTTC
CDR3 protein: CASSQDLGGQSQYF
V gene: TRBV4-2
clone size: .
J gene: TRBJ2-5
D gene: .

CDR3 DNA: TGTGCCAGCAGCTTTGGGACAGTAAATTCACCCCTCCACTTT
CDR3 protein: CASSFGTVNSPLHF
V gene: TRBV11-2
clone size: .
J gene: TRBJ1-6
D gene: TRBD1